These 25 T cell receptor beta chains were sequenced from one sample in a study of CD8+ T cells in alopecia areata (dated by TCRdb to the late 2010s). The method behind the library was the immunoSEQ multiplex PCR assay. RNA was extracted from all samples and reverse transcribed into cDNA, which served as template for TCR sequencing. Imported from immuneACCESS, the table was reduced by TCRdb to in-frame sequences with V and J called. These copies leave out some clones; in studies compared against another copy, an unresolved V gene accounts for under half, and the cause of the remainder is not known. Recorded for this sample are 100,000 to 150,000 clones; less than 50% of them occurred a single time. Together, the top ten hold about 11% of the sample. The material sequenced was NKG2D-low CD8+ T cells sorted from blood. Sample cell subset or site, as interpreted from the label and publication: sorted CD8+ NKG2D-low blood T cells. Receptors originate from a human donor with alopecia areata.

This clone was counted only a few times. V usage is TRBV30 and J usage is TRBJ1-1, with unresolved D. The V gene's germline CDR1 is GTSNPN and CDR2 SVGIG (reference sequence). There are 12 residues in the CDR3. Here the CDR3 reads CACNAGPTEAFF. In DNA, the CDR3 is TGTGCTTGTAACGCGGGTCCCACTGAAGCTTTCTTT.

This clone was seen more than once but under ten times. J is TRBJ1-1 and V is TRBV30; 7 nucleotides match TRBD1. Germline loops: CDR1 GTSNPN, CDR2 SVGIG (reference sequence). This CDR3 comprises 16 residues. V gave up 4 bases and J gave up 0 bases; unmatched junction bases: 11. The CDR3, as DNA: TGTGCCTGGACTAATGGGGACAGACCAATGAACACTGAAGCTTTCTTT. Protein: CAWTNGDRPMNTEAFF.

The chain combines TRBV28 with TRBJ2-7; D is unclear. Germline CDR1 and CDR2: MDHEN and SYDVKM. Trimming removed 2 bases from V and 2 bases from J, with 7 bases in between. There are 13 residues in the CDR3. CDR3 nucleotide sequence: TGTGCCAGCAGTTTAACACGGGCCTACGAGCAGTACTTC. Protein product: CASSLTRAYEQYF.

V is TRBV29-1 and J is TRBJ2-7, with D maybe TRBD1 (6 bases). The germline V and J ends were trimmed by 5 bases and 5 bases, with 13 bases remaining between them. Germline V gives CDR1 SQVTM, CDR2 ANQGSEA. This CDR3 has 12 residues. The CDR3 is CSVNRDNNEQYF. CDR3 in DNA: TGCAGCGTTAACCGGGACAATAACGAGCAGTACTTC.

Remarks on this clone: Other DNA sequences of this sample code for an identical CDR3. V and J are TRBV29-1 and TRBJ2-7; TRBD2 might be the D (5 bases). Germline V CDR1 and CDR2: SQVTM, ANQGSEA. V lost 6 bases and J 3 bases, leaving 9 bases between the germline ends. The CDR3 length is 11 residues. CDR3 amino acids: CSVDRGYEQYF. As DNA, the CDR3 is TGCAGCGTCGACCGGGGCTACGAGCAGTACTTC.

The chain carries TRBV2 and TRBJ2-7; TRBD1 matches at 7 bases. Looked up from germline, CDR1 is SNHLY and CDR2 is FYNNEI. This CDR3 spans 14 amino acids. Trimming removed 5 bases from V and 4 bases from J; junction bases left unmatched: 8. The CDR3 DNA is TGTGCCAGCAGTCGAGGGGGCGTTGGGTACGAGCAGTACTTC. Protein: CASSRGGVGYEQYF.

The chain joins TRBV29-1 to TRBJ2-3; D gene uncertain. V was shortened by 6 bases and J by 2 bases, with 12 bases between the two germline ends. The germline V gene encodes CDR1 SQVTM and CDR2 ANQGSEA. This CDR3 has 13 residues. CDR3 sequence reads: CSVEPDSTDTQYF. In DNA form, the CDR3 reads TGCAGCGTAGAGCCCGATTCCACAGATACGCAGTATTTT.

The rearrangement links TRBV11-2 to TRBJ2-7; D ambiguous. CDR1 SGHAT and CDR2 FQNNGV come from the germline V gene. Trimming stripped 5 bases from V and 1 base from J, with 12 bases between. This CDR3 has 14 amino acids. The CDR3 region is CASSLVGISYEQYF. In nucleotides, the CDR3 is TGTGCCAGCAGCCTAGTGGGTATTTCCTACGAGCAGTACTTC.

Concerning this clone: This sample includes further DNA sequences coding for the same CDR3. The J gene is TRBJ2-7, the V gene TRBV6-5; tentative D call: TRBD1 (6 bases). Germline CDR1 is MNHEY and CDR2 is SVGAGI. V shed 0 bases and J shed 0 bases, with 6 bases lying between them. This CDR3 is built from 14 residues. CDR3 residues: CASSYSDSSYEQYF. The CDR3, as DNA: TGTGCCAGCAGTTACTCGGACAGCTCCTACGAGCAGTACTTC.

This clone was recorded a few times. The identical CDR3 is also encoded by other nucleotide sequences in the sample. The CDR3 sequence: CASSLPGNNEQFF. CDR3 DNA: TGTGCCAGCAGTTTGCCCGGGAACAATGAGCAGTTCTTC. V usage is TRBV28 and J usage is TRBJ2-1, with a tentative D call TRBD2 (5 bases). This CDR3 is built from 13 residues. V lost 3 bases to trimming and J lost 5 bases, with 8 bases between them. CDR1 is MDHEN, CDR2 SYDVKM, per germline.

The table lists this clone with a few counts. This chain links TRBV23-1 with TRBJ1-5; TRBD1 aligns across 7 bases. TRBV23-1 is annotated as an ORF whose role is uncertain. The CDR3 runs 15 residues. The V gene end was trimmed by 3 bases and the J gene end by 11 bases; junction bases not matched to a gene: 13. The CDR3 protein is CASSHGTARERAQHF. The CDR3 DNA sequence: TGCGCCAGCAGTCACGGGACAGCCCGAGAAAGGGCCCAGCATTTT.

This clone was counted a few times. The chain recombines TRBV19 with TRBJ2-4; D ambiguous. The CDR3 contains 14 residues. The germline CDR1 and CDR2 sequences are LNHDA and SQIVND (reference sequence). V lost 7 bases, J lost 0 bases, and 10 bases lay in between. The CDR3 bases are TGTGCCAGTACCCCGGACCTAGCCAAAAACATTCAGTACTTC. This codes for CASTPDLAKNIQYF.

A remark on this clone: A read error may explain this, as a much larger clone is one base away. In the same sample, other DNA sequences code for this CDR3. J is TRBJ2-5 and V is TRBV2; no clear D gene. The V gene lost 6 bases and the J gene lost 4 bases, with 3 bases spanning the gap. The CDR3 totals 10 residues. In germline, CDR1 is SNHLY, CDR2 FYNNEI. CDR3 sequence reads: CASRGETQYF. The CDR3 DNA is TGTGCCAGCAGGGGAGAGACCCAGTACTTC.

This clone has just one count. V and J are TRBV5-1 and TRBJ1-6; TRBD1 aligns across 8 bases. The germline V gene has CDR1 SGHRS and CDR2 YFSETQ. With V trimmed by 3 bases and J by 14 bases, 13 bases remained unmatched. This CDR3 is 15 amino acids long. The CDR3 protein is CASSSLQDRARTLHF. CDR3 sequence (DNA): TGCGCCAGCAGCTCCCTTCAGGACAGGGCCCGCACCCTCCACTTT. Using reference TRBV5-1 and TRBJ1-6 for the parts outside the CDR3, the full variable domain is KAGVTQTPRYLIKTRGQQVTLSCSPISGHRSVSWYQQTPGQGLQFLFEYFSETQRNKGNFPGRFSGRQFSNSRSEMNVSTLELGDSALYLCASSSLQDRARTLHFGNGTRLTVT.

This clone was counted between two and nine times. The CDR3 loop reads CASAHLSSYNEQFF. CDR3 bases: TGTGCCAGTGCCCATCTGAGCTCCTACAATGAGCAGTTCTTC. This chain links TRBV19 with TRBJ2-1; D ambiguous. Per the germline V gene, CDR1 is LNHDA and CDR2 is SQIVND (reference sequence). This CDR3 is 14 amino acids long. The V and J ends lost 8 bases and 0 bases respectively, with 11 bases between them.

This clone came up a few times. The chain employs TRBV29-1 and TRBJ2-7; 9 bases agree with TRBD1. This CDR3 is built from 12 residues. CDR1 and CDR2 from the germline V gene are SQVTM and ANQGSEA. V lost 7 bases and J lost 5; bases outside the gene matches: 6. CDR3 protein: CSAWTGDNEQYF. DNA for the CDR3: TGCAGCGCTTGGACAGGGGACAACGAGCAGTACTTC.

V is TRBV29-1 and J is TRBJ2-1; the match to TRBD1 covers 11 bases. CDR1 and CDR2 (germline): SQVTM, ANQGSEA. V lost 7 bases, J lost 8 bases, and 7 bases stayed unmatched. This CDR3 comprises 13 residues. The CDR3 nucleotides read TGCAGCGGGCCTGGGACAGGGGGGGATGAGCAGTTCTTC. It encodes CSGPGTGGDEQFF.

The chain links TRBV30 to TRBJ2-1, with D hard to call. The germline gives CDR1 GTSNPN, CDR2 SVGIG (reference sequence). This CDR3 has 14 residues. Trimming left V 0 bases short and J 2 bases short, with 8 bases between. This chain's CDR3 is CAWSVPTPYNEQFF. DNA of the CDR3: TGTGCCTGGAGTGTACCGACCCCCTACAATGAGCAGTTCTTC.

The chain is built from TRBV2 and TRBJ2-7; D unresolved. V lost 10 bases and J lost 5, with 15 bases in between. The CDR3 has 12 residues. Germline lookup yields CDR1 SNHLY and CDR2 FYNNEI. This chain's CDR3 is CATLGVKNEQYF. Here the CDR3 DNA reads TGTGCCACCCTGGGCGTAAAGAACGAGCAGTACTTC.

Note on this clone: A much larger clone is a single base away; this may be a read error. The chain couples TRBV11-2 to TRBJ2-7, with D hard to call. Germline V lookup: CDR1 SGHAT, CDR2 FQNNGV. CDR3 length: 11 residues. V was trimmed by 1 base and J by 5 bases, leaving 3 bases between them. CDR3 coding DNA: TGTGCCAGCAGCTTAGTGGACGAGCAGTACTTC. Its protein is CASSLVDEQYF.

A single count supports this clone. This chain uses TRBV30 with TRBJ1-1; no firm D call. This CDR3 is built from 12 residues. The V gene lost 2 bases and the J gene lost 6 bases, with 10 bases spanning the gap. Looked up from germline, CDR1 is GTSNPN and CDR2 is SVGIG (reference sequence). The CDR3 region has the DNA TGTGCCTGGAGTCTTTCGGGCCCTGAAGCTTTCTTT. Its translation: CAWSLSGPEAFF.

The chain links TRBV30 to TRBJ1-5, with a weak D call TRBD1 (5 bases). With 0 bases removed from V and 0 bases from J, the gap between germline ends came to 9 bases. The CDR3 runs to 15 residues. CDR1 is GTSNPN and CDR2 is SVGIG in the germline V gene (reference sequence). The CDR3 sequence: CAWSVGRGSNQPQHF. The CDR3 DNA reads TGTGCCTGGAGTGTAGGTAGGGGTAGCAATCAGCCCCAGCATTTT.

The chain has TRBV18 and TRBJ2-5; a possible D gene is TRBD1 (5 bases). The CDR3 runs 12 residues. Germline V CDR1 and CDR2: KGHSH, LQKENI. Trimming removed 4 bases at V and 2 bases at J, with 5 bases between. DNA of the CDR3: TGTGCCAGCTCACAGGGGCAAGAGACCCAGTACTTC. Residues: CASSQGQETQYF.

This clone was picked up a small number of times. The chain combines TRBV29-1 with TRBJ2-3; TRBD1 aligns across 11 bases. Germline assignment: CDR1 SQVTM and CDR2 ANQGSEA. The ends lost 7 bases at V and 9 bases at J; junction bases unmatched: 3. The CDR3 is 11 residues long. As DNA, the CDR3 is TGCAGCGCCGGGACAGGGGGGACGCAGTATTTT. Protein sequence: CSAGTGGTQYF.

As regards this clone: The identical CDR3 is also encoded by other nucleotide sequences in the sample. The V gene is TRBV29-1, the J gene TRBJ2-6; no definite D call. Trimming shortened V by 3 bases and J by 1 base, and 1 base separated the two germline ends. Germline V gene lookup returns CDR1 SQVTM and CDR2 ANQGSEA. This CDR3 has 12 amino acids. The CDR3 DNA sequence: TGCAGCGTTGAGTCTGGGGCCAACGTCCTGACTTTC. It encodes CSVESGANVLTF.